This entry lists 3 T cell receptor beta chains sequenced from one sample in a study of blood T cell repertoires in COVID-19. Sequencing was performed with immunoSEQ multiplex PCR; in TCRdb, only in-frame clones are kept and a portion is missing. This sample has around 300,000 clones, with nearly 90% found just once. The sample taken for sequencing was PBMCs or T cells enriched from blood (not recorded which). All receptors come from a woman aged 25 to 45 who had recovered from COVID-19.

The chain joins TRBV7-6 to TRBJ2-7; a weak D match, TRBD2 (6 bases). There are 15 residues in the CDR3. V lost 0 bases and J lost 4, with 13 bases in between. Germline values: CDR1 SGHVS, CDR2 FNYEAQ. The chain's CDR3 is CASSLASGALYEQYF. The CDR3 nucleotides read TGTGCCAGCAGCTTAGCGTCGGGAGCCCTGTACGAGCAGTACTTC.

The chain recombines TRBV3-1 (or the pseudogene TRBV3-2) with TRBJ2-5; 8 bases are shared with TRBD2. CDR3 size: 17 residues. V was clipped by 1 base and J by 3 bases; unmatched bases: 10. From germline, CDR1 is LGHDT and CDR2 YNNKEL (reference sequence). CDR3 protein: CASSQGVVAGSKETQYF. The CDR3 DNA follows: TGTGCCAGCAGCCAAGGGGTGGTAGCGGGGAGCAAAGAGACCCAGTACTTC.

The rearrangement joins TRBV2 to TRBJ1-1; D unresolved. Between the trimmed V and J ends, which lost 7 bases and 1 base, there was a span of 4 bases. The CDR3 runs to 11 residues. CDR1 is SNHLY, CDR2 FYNNEI, per germline. The CDR3 nucleotides are TGTGCCAGCATAGAGAACACTGAAGCTTTCTTT. This encodes CASIENTEAFF. Supplemented by reference TRBV2 and TRBJ1-1, the full variable domain reads EPEVTQTPSHQVTQMGQEVILRCVPISNHLYFYWYRQILGQKVEFLVSFYNNEISEKSEIFDDQFSVERPDGSNFTLKIRSTKLEDSAMYFCASIENTEAFFGQGTRLTVV.